Below are 31 T cell receptor beta chains sequenced from a single sample in a study of blood T cell repertoires in COVID-19. The table came from immunoSEQ multiplex PCR; TCRdb's copy has only in-frame clones and leaves some out. The table includes 330,000 or so clones, over 75% detected once. Sample: PBMCs or T cells enriched from blood (not recorded which). The receptors come from a man aged 40-49 years in a cohort exposed to, infected with or recovered from COVID-19 (not recorded which).

This chain uses TRBV2 with TRBJ1-5; D is undetermined. Germline loops: CDR1 SNHLY, CDR2 FYNNEI. V gave up 3 bases and J gave up 4 bases, with 10 bases separating them. The CDR3 covers 14 residues. The CDR3 sequence: CASSDTGKNQPQHF. In nucleotides, the CDR3 is TGTGCCAGCAGTGACACGGGAAAGAATCAGCCCCAGCATTTT.

The V and J genes are TRBV5-1 and TRBJ2-7, with 7 positions matching TRBD1. Trimming took 0 bases from V and 6 from J; bases not matched to a gene: 3. The CDR3 has 13 residues. The germline gives CDR1 SGHRS, CDR2 YFSETQ. The CDR3 is CASSLDPGGEQYF. For the CDR3, the DNA is TGCGCCAGCAGCTTGGACCCAGGGGGCGAGCAGTACTTC.

The J gene is TRBJ2-7, the V gene TRBV2; weak D call: TRBD1 (5 bases). The length of the CDR3 is 12 residues. The germline V and J ends were trimmed by 6 bases and 5 bases, with 11 bases remaining between them. Germline V gives CDR1 SNHLY, CDR2 FYNNEI. The CDR3 nucleotides read TGTGCCAGCAGGATCAACAGGAACGAGCAGTACTTC. The encoded protein is CASRINRNEQYF.

The V and J genes are TRBV11-3 and TRBJ2-1; D is perhaps TRBD2 (5 bases). The CDR3 has 16 residues. Germline CDR1 reads SGHNT; CDR2 reads YENEEA. Trimming shortened V by 4 bases and J by 0 bases, and 13 bases separated the two germline ends. The CDR3 DNA reads TGTGCCAGCAGCTATTGGCGGGCCAGCTCCTACAATGAGCAGTTCTTC. Its translation is CASSYWRASSYNEQFF.

The chain carries TRBV18 and TRBJ2-3, with TRBD2 identical over 11 bases. This CDR3 has 16 residues. V shed 5 bases, J shed 5 bases, and the junction held 9 bases outside the gene matches. Germline V gives CDR1 KGHSH, CDR2 LQKENI. CDR3 coding DNA: TGTGCCAGCTCAGCGACTAGCGGGAAAGTAGGAGATACGCAGTATTTT. This sequence encodes CASSATSGKVGDTQYF.

This clone was observed a handful of times. The V gene is TRBV19, the J gene TRBJ1-6; D is ambiguous. This CDR3 region has 15 residues. Trimming left V 6 bases short and J 8 bases short, with 17 bases between. The germline CDR1 and CDR2 sequences are LNHDA and SQIVND (reference sequence). The CDR3 spells CASRFGIRGYSPLHF. CDR3 DNA sequence: TGTGCCAGTAGATTCGGGATTCGAGGTTATTCACCCCTCCACTTT.

This chain uses TRBV18 with TRBJ1-5, with 7 positions matching TRBD1. CDR1 is KGHSH, CDR2 LQKENI, per germline. CDR3 length: 15 residues. Germline trimming cut 4 bases from V and 5 bases from J; bases unmatched to any gene: 8. The CDR3 spells CASSLATGMDQPQHF. DNA of the CDR3: TGTGCCAGCTCACTAGCGACAGGGATGGATCAGCCCCAGCATTTT.

The gene calls are TRBV5-8 and TRBJ2-1; 8 bases match TRBD1. V was clipped by 8 bases and J by 4 bases; unmatched bases: 8. In germline, CDR1 is SGHTS, CDR2 YDEGEE. The CDR3 covers 14 residues. CDR3 in amino acids: CASPRDRHYNEQFF. The CDR3 DNA reads TGTGCCAGTCCCCGGGACAGGCATTACAATGAGCAGTTCTTC. Supplemented by reference TRBV5-8 and TRBJ2-1, the full variable domain reads EAGVTQSPTHLIKTRGQQATLRCSPISGHTSVYWYQQALGLGLQFLLWYDEGEERNRGNFPPRFSGRQFPNYSSELNVNALELEDSALYLCASPRDRHYNEQFFGPGTRLTVL.

The chain links TRBV6-5 to TRBJ1-5; D call uncertain. With 4 bases removed from V and 0 bases from J, the gap between germline ends came to 13 bases. Germline assignment: CDR1 MNHEY and CDR2 SVGAGI. The CDR3 covers 16 residues. The CDR3 DNA is TGTGCCAGCAGTTTATATACACCTTATAGCAATCAGCCCCAGCATTTT. The encoded protein is CASSLYTPYSNQPQHF.

The rearrangement links TRBV6-5 to TRBJ2-1, with TRBD2 identical over 10 bases. Trimming removed 0 bases from V and 6 bases from J; junction bases left unmatched: 5. The CDR3 runs 16 residues. Germline V lookup: CDR1 MNHEY, CDR2 SVGAGI. The CDR3 bases are TGTGCCAGCAGTTACTCGCGACTAGCGGGCGTCAATGAGCAGTTCTTC. Protein sequence: CASSYSRLAGVNEQFF.

This chain uses TRBV27 with TRBJ1-1, with TRBD1 as a possible D gene (5 bases). The CDR3 loop spans 13 amino acids. CDR1 MNHEY and CDR2 SMNVEV come from the germline V gene (reference sequence). V was cut by 5 bases and J by 8 bases, with 15 bases left in between. CDR3 DNA: TGTGCCAGCAGTACCCGACAGCTTGGGGAAGCTTTCTTT. Protein: CASSTRQLGEAFF.

This rearrangement joins TRBV30 to TRBJ1-3; tentatively, D is TRBD1 (6 bases). CDR3 length: 13 residues. The germline gives CDR1 GTSNPN, CDR2 SVGIG (reference sequence). The V end was cut by 5 bases, the J end by 1 base, with 9 bases between. CDR3 region: CAWDRISGNTIYF. The CDR3 DNA reads TGTGCCTGGGACAGGATTTCTGGAAACACCATATATTTT.

This clone has a single count. The DNA for the CDR3 is TGCGCCAGCAGCTTCTACAGGGGGAACACTGAAGCTTTCTTT. This translates into CASSFYRGNTEAFF. This chain uses TRBV5-1 with TRBJ1-1, with 7 bases aligning to TRBD1. After removal of 2 bases from V and 1 base from J, the junction contained 2 bases not matched to a gene. This CDR3 has 14 amino acids. From germline, CDR1 is SGHRS and CDR2 YFSETQ.

The chain joins TRBV7-6 to TRBJ1-2; D remains ambiguous. V was shortened by 1 base and J by 5 bases, with 8 bases between the two germline ends. The germline gives CDR1 SGHVS, CDR2 FNYEAQ. The CDR3 consists of 13 residues. Written as DNA, the CDR3 is TGTGCCAGCAGCTTAGGGGCCCCTTATGGCTACACCTTC. Its translation is CASSLGAPYGYTF.

The chain employs TRBV3-1 (or the pseudogene TRBV3-2) and TRBJ2-6; 8 bases are shared with TRBD1. With 3 bases clipped from V and 4 bases from J, the junction kept 8 bases outside the gene matches. From germline, CDR1 is LGHDT and CDR2 YNNKEL (reference sequence). CDR3 length: 17 residues. This CDR3 reads CASSQAGGATGANVLTF. The CDR3 nucleotides are TGTGCCAGCAGCCAGGCAGGGGGCGCGACCGGGGCCAACGTCCTGACTTTC.

The rearrangement uses TRBV18 and TRBJ2-1, with 10 bases identical to TRBD2. CDR1 KGHSH and CDR2 LQKENI come from the germline V gene. CDR3 length: 16 residues. Trimming removed 3 bases from V and 1 base from J; junction bases left unmatched: 3. CDR3 DNA: TGTGCCAGCTCACCCCTGACTAGCGGGTCCTACAATGAGCAGTTCTTC. Its protein product is CASSPLTSGSYNEQFF.

This clone was seen a few times. This CDR3 is CASSQGRAGELFF. CDR3 coding DNA: TGTGCCAGCAGCCAAGGGAGGGCCGGGGAGCTGTTTTTT. The chain joins TRBV3-1 (or the pseudogene TRBV3-2) to TRBJ2-2; tentatively, D is TRBD2 (6 bases). The CDR3 length is 13 residues. Trimming removed 1 base from V and 6 bases from J, with 6 bases in between. Germline values: CDR1 LGHDT, CDR2 YNNKEL (reference sequence).

The chain recombines TRBV5-6 with TRBJ1-4; 10 bases are shared with TRBD1. The CDR3 extends over 15 amino acids. J was trimmed by 8 bases and V by 0 bases; bases with no gene match: 4. Germline CDR1 SGHDT, CDR2 YYEEEE. The CDR3, as DNA: TGTGCCAGCAGCTTGGCCGGGACAGGGGACGAAAAACTGTTTTTT. The encoded protein is CASSLAGTGDEKLFF.

The chain uses TRBV27 and TRBJ2-1; perhaps TRBD2 as D (5 bases). Germline V CDR1 and CDR2: MNHEY, SMNVEV (reference sequence). The CDR3 consists of 14 residues. V dropped 3 bases and J dropped 8 bases, with 14 bases sitting between them. The DNA for the CDR3 is TGTGCCAGCAGTTTGGAAGGACTTGGGGATGAGCAGTTCTTC. Residues: CASSLEGLGDEQFF.

J is TRBJ2-5 and V is TRBV5-4; D ambiguous. CDR1 is SGHNT, CDR2 YYREEE, per germline (reference sequence). Trimming cost V 5 bases and J 1 base, with 15 bases left between them. CDR3 size: 15 residues. The CDR3 is CASSSPENGQETQYF. CDR3 DNA sequence: TGTGCCAGCAGTTCACCGGAGAACGGCCAAGAGACCCAGTACTTC.

Here the CDR3 reads CASSQHRQETQYF. The DNA of the CDR3 is TGTGCCAGCAGCCAACACCGCCAAGAGACCCAGTACTTC. The chain links TRBV7-8 to TRBJ2-5; D gene ambiguous. The CDR3 is 13 residues long. Trimming took 5 bases from V and 1 from J, leaving 8 bases between them. Per germline, CDR1 SGHVS and CDR2 FQNEAQ.

The chain couples TRBV5-6 to TRBJ2-3, with 8 nucleotides matching TRBD2. J gave up 6 bases and V 0 bases, and 9 bases lay outside the gene matches. The CDR3 contains 16 residues. Germline values: CDR1 SGHDT, CDR2 YYEEEE. The CDR3 here is CASSLEGREGRDTQYF. The CDR3 coding sequence is TGTGCCAGCAGCTTGGAGGGCCGGGAGGGCCGGGATACGCAGTATTTT.

There are a few counts of this clone. Other DNA sequences within the sample encode an identical CDR3. The CDR3 nucleotides are TGTGCCAGCAGCCACACCAGCTACGAGCAGTACTTC. This encodes CASSHTSYEQYF. The V and J genes are TRBV14 and TRBJ2-7; no reliable D call. V was clipped by 3 bases and J by 3 bases, with 6 bases between them. The CDR3 consists of 12 residues. Germline assignment: CDR1 SGHDN and CDR2 FVKESK.

The gene calls are TRBV11-3 and TRBJ2-1; 10 positions match TRBD2. The V and J ends lost 1 base and 4 bases, in that order; junction bases with no gene match: 1. CDR3 length: 15 residues. Per the germline V gene, CDR1 is SGHNT and CDR2 is YENEEA. In DNA, the CDR3 is TGTGCCAGCAGCTTAGTAGCGGGAGGTTACAATGAGCAGTTCTTC. It yields the protein CASSLVAGGYNEQFF.

The table lists this clone with a few counts. V and J are TRBV9 and TRBJ1-1; 12 nucleotides agree with TRBD1. The CDR3 runs to 16 residues. After removal of 3 bases from V and 5 bases from J, the junction contained 8 bases not matched to a gene. Germline V gene lookup returns CDR1 SGDLS and CDR2 YYNGEE. The CDR3 spells CASSAGTGGGETEAFF. DNA for the CDR3: TGTGCCAGCAGCGCCGGGACAGGGGGCGGGGAGACTGAAGCTTTCTTT.

The rearrangement joins TRBV5-1 to TRBJ1-3; 7 bases line up with TRBD1. J was trimmed by 2 bases and V by 4 bases; bases with no gene match: 3. There are 14 residues in the CDR3. Germline V gene sequence: CDR1 SGHRS, CDR2 YFSETQ. The DNA for the CDR3 is TGCGCCAGCAGCCAGGGACAGCCTGGAAACACCATATATTTT. It yields the protein CASSQGQPGNTIYF.

The V and J genes are TRBV5-1 and TRBJ2-6; D is possibly TRBD1 (6 bases). The germline CDR1 and CDR2 sequences are SGHRS and YFSETQ. The CDR3 extends over 19 amino acids. Between the trimmed V and J ends, which lost 5 bases and 0 bases, there was a span of 21 bases. In DNA, the CDR3 is TGCGCCAGCAGTTATCCATCCACAGGGCCTCGCTCTGGGGCCAACGTCCTGACTTTC. Protein product: CASSYPSTGPRSGANVLTF.

The J gene is TRBJ2-7, the V gene TRBV28, with TRBD2 matching over 8 bases. Trimming removed 6 bases from V and 0 bases from J; junction bases left unmatched: 4. CDR1 is MDHEN and CDR2 is SYDVKM in the germline V gene. The CDR3 is made up of 14 amino acids. CDR3 amino acids: CASSSGGNSYEQYF. CDR3 DNA: TGTGCCAGCAGCTCGGGAGGGAACTCCTACGAGCAGTACTTC. The whole variable domain, filled in from reference TRBV28 and TRBJ2-7, reads DVKVTQSSRYLVKRTGEKVFLECVQDMDHENMFWYRQDPGLGLRLIYFSYDVKMKEKGDIPEGYSVSREKKERFSLILESASTNQTSMYLCASSSGGNSYEQYFGPGTRLTVT.

The chain links TRBV10-2 to TRBJ1-2; TRBD1 matches 8 bases. V was clipped by 0 bases and J by 8 bases; unmatched bases: 8. Germline V lookup: CDR1 WSHSY, CDR2 SAAADI. This CDR3 contains 15 residues. CDR3 amino acids: CASSESRTGTEGYTF. CDR3 nucleotide sequence: TGCGCCAGCAGTGAGTCGCGGACAGGGACGGAAGGCTACACCTTC.

The chain uses TRBV15 and TRBJ1-2, with D maybe TRBD1 (5 bases). This CDR3 has 12 residues. Looked up from germline, CDR1 is LNHNV and CDR2 is YYDKDF (reference sequence). Trimming pared 8 bases from V and 2 bases from J, leaving 9 bases between. This chain's CDR3 is CATQDKNYGYTF. CDR3 nucleotide sequence: TGTGCCACCCAGGACAAGAACTATGGCTACACCTTC.

This clone appeared once. The V and J genes are TRBV28 and TRBJ2-7, with a tentative D call TRBD2 (5 bases). V lost 7 bases, J lost 0 bases, and 13 bases lay in between. This CDR3 region has 14 residues. Germline V CDR1 and CDR2: MDHEN, SYDVKM. The CDR3 bases are TGTGCCAGCACCCGCCCCGGAGGCTCCTACGAGCAGTACTTC. Translation gives CASTRPGGSYEQYF.